Below, 8 T cell receptor beta chains from the same sample are listed, as sequenced in a study of blood T cell repertoires in COVID-19. Assay: immunoSEQ multiplex PCR; the TCRdb copy retains only in-frame clones and omits some. The sample shows about 270,000 clones, around four fifths of them seen only once. Material for sequencing was peripheral blood. The receptors here all came from a woman aged 50 to 65 with active or convalescent COVID-19.

This clone was found a few times. The chain is built from TRBV11-2 and TRBJ1-2; TRBD1 matches 9 bases. Germline trimming cut 3 bases from V and 8 bases from J; bases unmatched to any gene: 13. Germline V gene sequence: CDR1 SGHAT, CDR2 FQNNGV. This CDR3 is built from 16 residues. CDR3 sequence reads: CASSLGFPGQGFGYTF. The CDR3 DNA follows: TGTGCCAGCAGCTTGGGTTTCCCGGGACAGGGCTTCGGCTACACCTTC.

The chain has TRBV19 and TRBJ2-1; possible D gene TRBD2, 5 bases. Trimming removed 5 bases at V and 2 bases at J, with 16 bases between. The CDR3 extends over 16 amino acids. The germline V gene encodes CDR1 LNHDA and CDR2 SQIVND (reference sequence). CDR3 nucleotides: TGTGCCAGTAGTGTCAGTGGACTGGCAACCTACAATGAGCAGTTCTTC. This translates into CASSVSGLATYNEQFF. Supplemented by reference TRBV19 and TRBJ2-1, the full variable domain reads DGGITQSPKYLFRKEGQNVTLSCEQNLNHDAMYWYRQDPGQGLRLIYYSQIVNDFQKGDIAEGYSVSREKKESFPLTVTSAQKNPTAFYLCASSVSGLATYNEQFFGPGTRLTVL.

The V gene is TRBV2, the J gene TRBJ1-1, with a weak D call TRBD1 (5 bases). The CDR3 contains 16 residues. V was clipped by 3 bases and J by 2 bases, with 16 bases between them. Germline V gives CDR1 SNHLY, CDR2 FYNNEI. CDR3 DNA: TGTGCCAGCAGTGAGCCAGGTTTGGGGGGAAACACTGAAGCTTTCTTT. As protein: CASSEPGLGGNTEAFF.

The rearrangement joins TRBV4-1 to TRBJ1-1; D might be TRBD1 (6 bases). V shed 0 bases and J shed 3 bases, with 11 bases lying between them. CDR3 size: 15 residues. Per germline, CDR1 MGHRA and CDR2 YSYEKL. CDR3 DNA sequence: TGCGCCAGCAGCCAAGACAGGGGATGGGACACTGAAGCTTTCTTT. Translation gives CASSQDRGWDTEAFF.

V and J are TRBV7-9 and TRBJ2-2, with 7 bases fitting TRBD1. The germline CDR1 and CDR2 sequences are SEHNR and FQNEAQ (reference sequence). Trimming at V came to 5 bases and at J to 5 bases, leaving 11 bases not matched to a gene. There are 16 residues in the CDR3. The DNA for the CDR3 is TGTGCCAGCAGCCTTGGGGGAAGGGGGCGAACCGGGGAGCTGTTTTTT. Translation: CASSLGGRGRTGELFF.

V gene TRBV6-7 combines with J gene TRBJ1-6; possible D gene TRBD1, 6 bases. TRBV6-7 is given ORF status, its function remaining uncertain. V shed 0 bases and J shed 10 bases, with 13 bases lying between them. The CDR3 is 15 amino acids. The CDR3 region has the DNA TGTGCCAGCAGTTACTCGGACAGAGTCGCCTCACCCCTCCACTTT. Protein: CASSYSDRVASPLHF.

The genes are TRBV10-3 and TRBJ1-5; D perhaps matches TRBD1 (6 bases). The germline V gene has CDR1 ENHRY and CDR2 SYGVKD. This CDR3 has 16 residues. The V and J ends lost 0 bases and 6 bases respectively, with 15 bases between them. Here the CDR3 DNA reads TGTGCCATCAGTGAGTCGTATAGGGGGAAGGGTCAGCCCCAGCATTTT. Its translation: CAISESYRGKGQPQHF.

The CDR3 sequence: CASSITGAGGPVAYEQYF. DNA for the CDR3: TGTGCCAGTAGTATCACGGGAGCGGGAGGCCCCGTAGCCTACGAGCAGTACTTC. The chain recombines TRBV19 with TRBJ2-7; 9 bases map to TRBD2. V was clipped by 3 bases and J by 2 bases; unmatched bases: 14. CDR1 LNHDA and CDR2 SQIVND come from the germline V gene (reference sequence). The CDR3 covers 18 residues.